The rows below give T cell receptor beta chains drawn from one sample of a study of regulatory T cells in long-lasting Graves disease. Using its own MiXCR run on the multiplex PCR reads, TCRdb lists one record per CDR3 protein. The sample lists some 340,000 distinct CDR3 sequences, roughly 24% occurring once. The sequences come from peripheral blood mononuclear cells (PBMCs), collected when the disease was refractory, from a patient treated with antithyroid drugs. The receptors derive from a woman in her forties with Graves disease. CDR3s include the opening cysteine and the closing phenylalanine or tryptophan. D genes are given only for firm matches. Size tells how often a clone was seen (once, few, many) or the class of an expanded clone, and some rows leave it out.

d_call	clone_size	v_call	j_call	cdr3_aa	cdr3_nt
TRBD1	-	TRBV7-9	TRBJ2-7	CASSQAGTGDEQYF	TGTGCCAGCAGCCAAGCAGGGACAGGGGACGAGCAGTACTTC
-	many	TRBV27	TRBJ1-1	CASSTWDGGRTEAFF	TGTGCCAGCAGTACCTGGGACGGAGGGAGGACTGAAGCTTTCTTT
-	-	TRBV15	TRBJ2-1	CATSRDQRWNNEQFF	TGTGCCACCAGCAGAGATCAGCGCTGGAACAATGAGCAGTTCTTC
-	many	TRBV19	TRBJ2-7	CASGINGDSYEQYF	TGTGCCAGTGGAATTAACGGTGACTCCTACGAGCAGTACTTC
-	-	TRBV7-2	TRBJ1-4	CASRVGKTNEKLFF	TGTGCCAGCAGAGTGGGTAAAACTAATGAAAAACTGTTTTTT
-	-	TRBV4-1	TRBJ2-7	CASSQPSYEQYF	TGCGCCAGCAGCCAACCCTCCTACGAGCAGTACTTC
TRBD1	many	TRBV11-2	TRBJ1-6	CASSKPGTGGSETLHF	TGTGCCAGCAGCAAACCTGGGACAGGGGGCTCGGAGACCCTCCACTTT
-	-	TRBV19	TRBJ2-2	CASSILSHPGAGELFF	TGTGCCAGTAGTATCTTGTCGCATCCGGGGGCCGGGGAGCTGTTTTTT
TRBD1	many	TRBV28	TRBJ2-7	CASSLTGGFEQYF	TGTGCCAGCAGTCTTACAGGGGGCTTCGAGCAGTACTTC
-	many	TRBV2	TRBJ2-5	CASTRGRQETQYF	TGTGCCAGCACGAGGGGACGCCAAGAGACCCAGTACTTC
-	many	TRBV2	TRBJ2-1	CALQQERVSGNEQFF	TGTGCCCTTCAGCAGGAGCGAGTCTCCGGCAATGAGCAGTTCTTC
-	many	TRBV27	TRBJ1-5	CASSYWADQPQHF	TGTGCCAGCAGTTATTGGGCCGATCAGCCCCAGCATTTT
TRBD1	many	TRBV5-1	TRBJ2-7	CASSLCGTGDHEQYF	TGCGCCAGCAGCTTGTGTGGGACAGGGGATCACGAGCAGTACTTC
-	-	TRBV12-3/TRBV12-4	TRBJ2-3	CASSLGPSQYF	TGTGCCAGCAGTTTGGGGCCCTCGCAGTATTTT
TRBD2	-	TRBV27	TRBJ2-5	CASSPPGRETQYF	TGTGCCAGCAGTCCTCCCGGGAGGGAGACCCAGTACTTC
TRBD1	few	TRBV30	TRBJ2-7	CAWRNQDRPGYEQYF	TGTGCCTGGAGGAACCAGGACAGGCCAGGCTACGAGCAGTACTTC
TRBD1	many	TRBV7-9	TRBJ2-7	CASSSTGNEQYF	TGTGCCAGCAGCTCGACAGGGAACGAGCAGTACTTC
-	-	TRBV7-2	TRBJ2-6	CASSPRGAGANVLTF	TGTGCCAGCAGCCCCAGAGGCGCTGGGGCCAACGTCCTGACTTTC
-	-	TRBV2	TRBJ2-1	CASSEAGEQFF	TGTGCCAGCAGTGAAGCAGGGGAGCAGTTCTTC
TRBD2	many	TRBV20-1	TRBJ2-7	CSAPTVLTSGRAYEQYF	TGCAGTGCCCCGACAGTGCTGACTAGCGGGAGAGCCTACGAGCAGTACTTC
-	-	TRBV5-4	TRBJ2-5	CASSLQTGLLVQETQYF	TGTGCCAGCAGCCTCCAAACGGGACTGCTTGTACAAGAGACCCAGTACTTC
TRBD1	many	TRBV6-2/TRBV6-3	TRBJ1-1	CASSYGQGLQGAFF	TGTGCCAGCAGTTACGGACAGGGACTCCAGGGGGCTTTCTTT
TRBD2	-	TRBV10-2	TRBJ2-7	CASSEWGLAGYEQYF	TGCGCCAGCAGTGAGTGGGGACTAGCGGGATACGAGCAGTACTTC
-	many	TRBV6-1	TRBJ1-1	CASSEIKNTEAFF	TGTGCCAGCAGTGAAATCAAGAACACTGAAGCTTTCTTT
-	many	TRBV28	TRBJ1-5	CASSPLNRVTNQPQHF	TGTGCCAGCAGCCCTCTCAACAGGGTGACGAATCAGCCCCAGCATTTT
-	many	TRBV27	TRBJ2-7	CASRAKSYEQYF	TGTGCCAGCAGGGCGAAGAGCTACGAGCAGTACTTC
-	-	TRBV29-1	TRBJ1-2	CSVESQGNGYTF	TGCAGCGTTGAAAGCCAGGGGAATGGCTACACCTTC
-	many	TRBV29-1	TRBJ1-4	CSFELKGYPKLFF	TGCAGCTTTGAACTCAAGGGATACCCCAAACTGTTTTTT
-	many	TRBV7-9	TRBJ1-1	CASSLIQTVNTEAFF	TGTGCCAGCAGCTTAATCCAGACGGTGAACACTGAAGCTTTCTTT
-	-	TRBV10-3	TRBJ1-3	CAISTPGVISGNTIYF	TGTGCCATCAGCACGCCAGGGGTTATCTCTGGAAACACCATATATTTT
-	many	TRBV2	TRBJ1-2	CASSEIPTTGYTF	TGTGCCAGCAGTGAAATCCCCACTACGGGCTACACCTTC
TRBD1	few	TRBV20-1	TRBJ2-7	CSVDRATYEQYF	TGCAGTGTAGACAGGGCCACCTACGAGCAGTACTTC
-	many	TRBV6-2/TRBV6-3	TRBJ2-7	CASSYGASHEQYF	TGTGCCAGCAGTTACGGGGCCTCCCACGAGCAGTACTTC
-	-	TRBV7-9	TRBJ2-7	CASNAGAYEQYF	TGTGCCAGCAATGCAGGGGCCTACGAGCAGTACTTC
TRBD2	few	TRBV20-1	TRBJ2-7	CSARTPRRTSGSGRYEQYF	TGCAGTGCTAGAACCCCCCGGAGGACTAGCGGGAGCGGAAGATACGAGCAGTACTTC
-	few	TRBV7-9	TRBJ2-7	CASSPSLTAYEQYF	TGTGCCAGCAGCCCAAGCCTCACAGCCTACGAGCAGTACTTC
-	many	TRBV11-2	TRBJ1-4	CASSPRAAGEKLFF	TGTGCCAGCAGCCCTCGAGCAGCGGGTGAAAAACTGTTTTTT
-	-	TRBV18	TRBJ1-4	CASSPQEGPGTNEKLFF	TGTGCCAGCTCACCACAGGAGGGGCCCGGAACTAATGAAAAACTGTTTTTT
TRBD2	-	TRBV7-9	TRBJ2-7	CASSSGLAGVFPRVNEQYF	TGTGCCAGCAGCTCGGGACTAGCGGGAGTTTTTCCTCGGGTCAACGAGCAGTACTTC
TRBD1	once	TRBV11-2	TRBJ2-3	CASSLDRRQGRTDTQYF	TGTGCCAGCAGCTTAGATCGGCGACAGGGGCGCACAGATACGCAGTATTTT
-	many	TRBV28	TRBJ1-1	CASSSSPREAFF	TGTGCCAGCAGTTCCTCTCCCCGAGAAGCTTTCTTT
-	many	TRBV7-9	TRBJ2-7	CASSLQAEQYF	TGTGCCAGCAGCTTACAGGCCGAGCAGTACTTC
TRBD2	-	TRBV4-2	TRBJ2-2	CASSQDVAGGVNTGELFF	TGTGCCAGCAGCCAAGATGTTGCGGGGGGCGTTAACACCGGGGAGCTGTTTTTT
-	many	TRBV28	TRBJ2-7	CASRVNKRGTYEQYF	TGTGCCAGCAGGGTCAACAAAAGGGGGACCTACGAGCAGTACTTC
TRBD1	many	TRBV28	TRBJ2-7	CASSRTSGGPAGEQYF	TGTGCCAGCAGTAGGACGTCAGGGGGCCCTGCCGGCGAGCAGTACTTC
TRBD2	few	TRBV20-1	TRBJ2-7	CSARSSLTSGRTYEQYF	TGCAGTGCGAGAAGCTCCCTTACTAGCGGGAGGACCTACGAGCAGTACTTC
-	-	TRBV6-2/TRBV6-3	TRBJ2-4	CASSKTSTASLAKNIQYF	TGTGCCAGCAGCAAGACTTCTACAGCATCCTTAGCCAAAAACATTCAGTACTTC
-	many	TRBV28	TRBJ2-7	CASSPRGFYEQYF	TGTGCCAGCAGTCCCAGGGGCTTCTACGAGCAGTACTTC
TRBD1	few	TRBV20-1	TRBJ2-7	CSASPGQGSYEQYF	TGCAGTGCTAGTCCGGGACAGGGCTCCTACGAGCAGTACTTC
TRBD2	few	TRBV7-8	TRBJ2-1	CASSPRLAALGDEQFF	TGTGCCAGCAGCCCCCGACTAGCGGCTCTAGGTGATGAGCAGTTCTTC
TRBD2	-	TRBV2	TRBJ2-1	CASSRGVAGGYNEQFF	TGTGCCAGCTCTAGAGGTGTAGCGGGAGGCTACAATGAGCAGTTCTTC
-	-	TRBV6-1	TRBJ1-1	CASTPLGEDTEAFF	TGTGCCAGCACCCCTTTAGGGGAAGACACTGAAGCTTTCTTT
TRBD1	few	TRBV28	TRBJ1-2	CASTGGDGYGYTF	TGTGCCAGCACAGGGGGCGATGGCTATGGCTACACCTTC
TRBD1	few	TRBV6-1	TRBJ2-5	CASRNDRGLVETQYF	TGTGCCAGCAGGAACGACAGGGGGCTCGTCGAGACCCAGTACTTC
-	few	TRBV6-1	TRBJ1-3	CASSEQGLANTIYF	TGTGCCAGCAGCGAACAGGGTTTAGCAAACACCATATATTTT
-	-	TRBV19	TRBJ1-1	CASSRGSGENTEAFF	TGTGCCAGTAGTAGGGGCAGTGGGGAAAACACTGAAGCTTTCTTT
-	many	TRBV13	TRBJ1-1	CASSREGTEAFF	TGTGCCAGCAGTCGGGAAGGCACTGAAGCTTTCTTT
TRBD2	-	TRBV27	TRBJ2-7	CASSSPRGSSGTYEQYF	TGTGCCAGCAGTTCCCCACGGGGTAGTAGCGGGACCTACGAGCAGTACTTC
-	few	TRBV9	TRBJ2-7	CASSVGLVGPGVLYEQYF	TGTGCCAGCAGCGTAGGCTTGGTCGGGCCAGGGGTTCTCTACGAGCAGTACTTC
TRBD1	few	TRBV20-1	TRBJ2-7	CSARGDRGSDEQYF	TGCAGTGCTAGGGGGGACAGGGGTTCCGACGAGCAGTACTTC